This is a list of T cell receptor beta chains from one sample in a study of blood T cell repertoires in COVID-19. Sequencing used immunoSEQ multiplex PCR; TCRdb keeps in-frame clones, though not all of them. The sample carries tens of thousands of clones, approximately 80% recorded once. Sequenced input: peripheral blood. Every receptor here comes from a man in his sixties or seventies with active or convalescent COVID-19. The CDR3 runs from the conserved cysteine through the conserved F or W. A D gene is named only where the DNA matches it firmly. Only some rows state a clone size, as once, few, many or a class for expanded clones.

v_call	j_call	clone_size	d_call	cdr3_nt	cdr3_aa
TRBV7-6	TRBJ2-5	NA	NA	TGTGCCAGCAGCCGCTTTGGAGGGACCCAAGAGACCCAGTACTTC	CASSRFGGTQETQYF
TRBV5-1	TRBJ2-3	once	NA	TGCGCCAGCAGCTTGGGGGTGTTCGGGGGCACAGATACGCAGTATTTT	CASSLGVFGGTDTQYF
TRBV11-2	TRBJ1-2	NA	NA	TGTGCCAGCAGCATCCAAGACAGTGGCTATGGCTACACCTTC	CASSIQDSGYGYTF
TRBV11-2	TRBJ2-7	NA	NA	TGTGCCAGCAGCCCGCGGCGTACAGGGCTAACCTACGAGCAGTACTTC	CASSPRRTGLTYEQYF
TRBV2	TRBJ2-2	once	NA	TGTGCCAGCAGTAGGGAGGAAGGGGCGAGTGGCGGGGAGCTGTTTTTT	CASSREEGASGGELFF
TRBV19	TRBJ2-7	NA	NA	TGTGCCAGTAGTATTAGACCGGGAGACTACGAGCAGTACTTC	CASSIRPGDYEQYF
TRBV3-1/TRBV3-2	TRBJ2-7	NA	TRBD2	TGTGCCAGCAGCCAAATAGCGAGCGGGGATGTTCGGGACGAGCAGTACTTC	CASSQIASGDVRDEQYF
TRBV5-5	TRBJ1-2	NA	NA	TGTGCCAGCACCCGCTTAGGGGACACAGGGAACTATGGCTACACCTTC	CASTRLGDTGNYGYTF
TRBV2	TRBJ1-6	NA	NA	TGTGCCACCCGGGTAGGGTCCGGGGGTTCACCCCTCCACTTT	CATRVGSGGSPLHF
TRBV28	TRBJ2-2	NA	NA	TGTGCCATTCCCGGGTCTGGCGGGGAGCTGTTTTTT	CAIPGSGGELFF
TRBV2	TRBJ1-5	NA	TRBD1	TGTGCCAGCAAGACAGGGGGCCGTTATCAGCCCCAGCATTTT	CASKTGGRYQPQHF
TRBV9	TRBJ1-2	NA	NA	TGTGCCAGCAGCGTAGAGGCAGGCACCTATGGCTACACCTTC	CASSVEAGTYGYTF
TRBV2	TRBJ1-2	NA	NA	TGTGCCAGCGGTCTTATGGGGCTTGGCGGCTACACCTTC	CASGLMGLGGYTF
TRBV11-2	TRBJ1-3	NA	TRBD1	TGTGCCAGCAGCCCGGGGTCGGGGACAGCCTTCATCTCTGGAAACACCATATATTTT	CASSPGSGTAFISGNTIYF
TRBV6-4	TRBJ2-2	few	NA	TGTGCCAGCAGTACAGGCTTCGGGGAGCTGTTTTTT	CASSTGFGELFF
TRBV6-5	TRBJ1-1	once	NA	TGTGCCAGCAGGTTAAACTTTGGAGAAAACACTGAAGCTTTCTTT	CASRLNFGENTEAFF
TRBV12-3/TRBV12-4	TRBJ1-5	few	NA	TGTGCCAGCACCACAGGGCCGAATCAGCCCCAGCATTTT	CASTTGPNQPQHF
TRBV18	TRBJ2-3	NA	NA	TGTGCCAGCTCACCACACCGGCCAGGGGTGGGAAATAGGGGAGATACGCAGTATTTT	CASSPHRPGVGNRGDTQYF
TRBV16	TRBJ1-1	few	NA	TGTGCCAGCAGCCCAGGGGTCGGGACTGAAGCTTTCTTT	CASSPGVGTEAFF
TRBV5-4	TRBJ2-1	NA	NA	TGTGCCAGCAACATCGACCAGGGCGCCTTTTCCTACAATGAGCAGTTCTTC	CASNIDQGAFSYNEQFF